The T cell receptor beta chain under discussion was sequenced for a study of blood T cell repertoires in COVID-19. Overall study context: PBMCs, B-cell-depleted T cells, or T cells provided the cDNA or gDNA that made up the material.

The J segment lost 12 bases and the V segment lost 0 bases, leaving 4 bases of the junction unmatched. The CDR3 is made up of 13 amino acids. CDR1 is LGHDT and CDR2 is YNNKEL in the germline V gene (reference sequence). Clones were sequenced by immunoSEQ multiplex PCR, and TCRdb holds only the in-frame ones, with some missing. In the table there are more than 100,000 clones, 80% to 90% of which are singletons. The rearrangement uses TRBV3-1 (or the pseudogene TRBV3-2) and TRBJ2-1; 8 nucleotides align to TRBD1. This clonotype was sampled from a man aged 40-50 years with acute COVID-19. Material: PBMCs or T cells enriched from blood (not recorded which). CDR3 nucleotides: TGTGCCAGCAGCCAAGAGGACAGGGCAGGGCAGTTCTTC. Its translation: CASSQEDRAGQFF.